This T cell receptor (beta chain) was identified in a study of blood T cells in healthy people across ages. As concerns this clonotype: Its antigen is undetermined.

With each sample, at least 5 micrograms of total RNA were extracted. General study findings and limits: Per million T cells, the diversity of TCR beta decreased roughly linearly as age advanced.

V dropped 3 bases and J dropped 5; count of bases not matched to a gene: 7. CDR3 length equals 16 residues. CDR1 DFQATT and CDR2 SNEGSKA come from the germline V gene (reference sequence). Using a J-beta primer mix together with a sample-barcoded 5' primer, a second PCR was run for roughly 7 to 11 cycles. A template-switch adaptor that had 12 random nucleotides put a tag on each cDNA molecule. TCRdb re-derived calls from the 5' RACE reads in MiXCR, one entry per CDR3 protein. This sample has more than 1,400,000 distinct CDR3 sequences, with around 42% found just once. The sequence was collected from a woman aged 18-29 years in good health. The V call is TRBV20-1, the J call TRBJ2-1; 13 bases map to TRBD2. Sequencing was done on a sample of blood. The CDR3 loop is CSARGRLAGGHNEQFF. CDR3 DNA sequence: TGCAGTGCTAGGGGCCGACTAGCGGGGGGACACAATGAGCAGTTCTTC.